Below are 8 T cell receptor beta chains sequenced from a single sample in a study of HIV-infected patients and healthy controls. 500 ng RNA was reverse transcribed with alpha and beta constant-region primers. Separate chain-specific third strand synthesis with multiplexing indices produced the alpha and beta libraries. TCRdb processed the 5' RACE reads anew with MiXCR; each CDR3 protein has one entry. The table has about 15,000 distinct CDR3 sequences, roughly 7.7% seen once. No cell fractionation was done, so the repertoire covers all unsorted peripheral blood T cells. Sequencing input: blood. The receptor source for this set is an adult in good health.

The gene calls are TRBV24-1 and TRBJ1-2; the D is unclear. The CDR3 totals 13 residues. CDR1 and CDR2 (germline): KGHDR, SFDVKD. V was cut by 6 bases and J by 7 bases, with 14 bases left in between. The CDR3 protein is CATSSPISIGYTF. The CDR3, as DNA: TGTGCCACCAGTTCGCCCATTTCCATTGGCTACACCTTC.

As to this clonotype: A single base separates this from a much larger clone, so it may be a read error. The V gene is TRBV19, the J gene TRBJ1-1; D not resolved. Trimming cost V 1 base and J 4 bases, with 7 bases left between them. There are 13 residues in the CDR3. CDR1 is LNHDA and CDR2 is SQIVND in the germline V gene (reference sequence). The CDR3 loop reads CASSIVVSTEAFF. The DNA for the CDR3 is TGTGCCAGTAGTATAGTTGTCAGCACTGAAGCTTTCTTT. The variable domain in full, completed from reference TRBV19 and TRBJ1-1, reads DGGITQSPKYLFRKEGQNVTLSCEQNLNHDAMYWYRQDPGQGLRLIYYSQIVNDFQKGDIAEGYSVSREKKESFPLTVTSAQKNPTAFYLCASSIVVSTEAFFGQGTRLTVV.

This clonotype was recorded many times. The CDR3 region is CASSLDRSGDYGYTF. The DNA for the CDR3 is TGTGCCAGCAGCTTAGACAGGTCAGGCGACTATGGCTACACCTTC. The rearrangement joins TRBV7-2 to TRBJ1-2, with TRBD1 as a possible D gene (5 bases). V shed 1 base and J shed 3 bases, with 12 bases lying between them. Germline V lookup: CDR1 SGHTA, CDR2 FQGNSA. The CDR3 covers 15 residues.

This clonotype was counted between two and nine times. This chain connects TRBV11-2 to TRBJ2-7; no reliable D call. This CDR3 has 13 residues. Germline CDR1 reads SGHAT; CDR2 reads FQNNGV. The ends were cut back, 2 bases at V and 2 bases at J, with 7 bases in the middle. CDR3 loop: CASSLLSAYEQYF. DNA of the CDR3: TGTGCCAGCAGCTTATTGAGCGCCTACGAGCAGTACTTC.

V usage is TRBV6-6 and J usage is TRBJ2-1; 7 positions match TRBD2. V trimming: 0 bases; J trimming: 8 bases; junction bases outside the gene matches: 7. Germline lookup yields CDR1 MNHNY and CDR2 SVGAGI (reference sequence). This CDR3 region has 15 residues. CDR3 nucleotide sequence: TGTGCCAGCAGTTACTCCCGAGGGAGGGTCGATGAGCAGTTCTTC. Protein sequence: CASSYSRGRVDEQFF.

This clonotype was recorded at least ten times. V usage is TRBV5-1 and J usage is TRBJ2-6; D unresolved. CDR3 size: 15 residues. Trimming took 3 bases from V and 2 from J, leaving 9 bases between them. Germline CDR1 is SGHRS and CDR2 is YFSETQ. Here the CDR3 reads CASSSQEPGANVLTF. In DNA, the CDR3 is TGCGCCAGCAGCTCCCAGGAGCCTGGGGCCAACGTCCTGACTTTC.

Note on this clonotype: At one end the junction does not follow the germline gene, possibly because of a read error. The chain has TRBV6-6 and TRBJ1-6; TRBD1 agrees at 9 bases. The CDR3 is made up of 16 amino acids. Germline assignment: CDR1 MNHNY and CDR2 SVGAGI (reference sequence). This chain's CDR3 is CASSHSPGQGDSPLHF. DNA of the CDR3: TGTGCCAGCAGTCACTCACCGGGACAGGGTGATTCACCCCTCCACTTT.

Judged by abundance, this clonotype is medium-sized. CDR3 in amino acids: CASSVDRGWMNTEAFF. CDR3 DNA sequence: TGTGCCAGCAGTGTAGACAGGGGTTGGATGAACACTGAAGCTTTCTTT. V is TRBV27 and J is TRBJ1-1; TRBD1 matches 8 bases. CDR3 length: 16 amino acids. J gave up 0 bases and V 5 bases, and 8 bases lay outside the gene matches. Germline CDR1 and CDR2: MNHEY and SMNVEV (reference sequence).